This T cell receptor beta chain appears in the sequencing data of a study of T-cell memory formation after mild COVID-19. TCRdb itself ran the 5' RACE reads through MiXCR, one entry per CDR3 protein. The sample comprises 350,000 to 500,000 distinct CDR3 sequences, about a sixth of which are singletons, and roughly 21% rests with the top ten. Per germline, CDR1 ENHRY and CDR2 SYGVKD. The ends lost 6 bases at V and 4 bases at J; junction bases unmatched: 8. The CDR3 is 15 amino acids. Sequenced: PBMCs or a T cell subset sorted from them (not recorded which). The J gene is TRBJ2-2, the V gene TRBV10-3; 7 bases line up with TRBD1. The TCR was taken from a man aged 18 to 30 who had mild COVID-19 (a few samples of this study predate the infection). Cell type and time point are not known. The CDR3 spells CAIRIGQDVTGELFF. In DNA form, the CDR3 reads TGTGCCATCAGAATAGGACAGGATGTCACCGGGGAGCTGTTTTTT.